The present entry profiles one T cell receptor beta chain with its context. Its antigen remains unidentified. Germline V lookup: CDR1 MDHEN, CDR2 SYDVKM. Trimming removed 4 bases at V and 2 bases at J, with 18 bases between. This CDR3 has 16 residues. The record originates from a study of T cell responses to AZD1222 COVID-19 vaccine. Notes on the study in general: Females outnumbered males among donors, who were mostly white British; clonal diversity was possibly underestimated.

Method: immunoSEQ multiplex PCR; TCRdb's copy keeps in-frame clones and lacks some. The sample has some 280,000 clones; almost 95% are singletons. The sample here was peripheral blood, taken 28 days after the second AZD1222 dose. The chain recombines TRBV28 with TRBJ2-7; D possibly matches TRBD1 or TRBD2 (7 bases each). The TCR comes from an adult who received the AZD1222 COVID-19 vaccine. CDR3: CASSSPGGGLPYEQYF. In DNA form, the CDR3 reads TGTGCCAGCAGTTCCCCAGGGGGGGGCCTTCCCTACGAGCAGTACTTC.